A selection of T cell receptor beta chains follows, all from one sample in a study of T cells after yellow fever vaccination. TCRdb reprocessed the 5' RACE reads via MiXCR and lists one record per CDR3 protein. The sample shows 300,000 or so distinct CDR3 sequences, around 4.1% of them seen only once. The sequences come from PBMCs, collected 5 days after the yellow fever booster vaccination. The source is a man younger than 35 who received the YFV17D yellow fever vaccine. Each CDR3 is given with its conserved first and last residue. The D gene is left open where the match is weak. Not every row has a clone size; where given, it reads once, few, many or a size class.

CDR3 protein: CASSVVTDTQYF
CDR3 DNA: TGTGCCAGCAGCGTAGTAACAGATACGCAGTATTTT
D gene: NA
V gene: TRBV9
clone size: many
J gene: TRBJ2-3

CDR3 protein: CASSVSGDYGYTF
CDR3 DNA: TGTGCCAGCAGCGTATCAGGGGACTATGGCTACACCTTC
D gene: NA
V gene: TRBV9
clone size: few
J gene: TRBJ1-2

CDR3 protein: CATSRATPTSGANVLTF
CDR3 DNA: TGTGCCACCAGCAGAGCCACGCCGACCTCTGGGGCCAACGTCCTGACTTTC
D gene: NA
V gene: TRBV15
clone size: NA
J gene: TRBJ2-6

CDR3 protein: CASSLGTSGGHTDTQYF
CDR3 DNA: TGTGCCAGCAGTCTAGGGACTAGCGGGGGGCACACAGATACGCAGTATTTT
D gene: TRBD2
V gene: TRBV27
clone size: few
J gene: TRBJ2-3

CDR3 protein: CSANYGYTF
CDR3 DNA: TGCAGTGCTAACTATGGCTACACCTTC
D gene: NA
V gene: TRBV20-1
clone size: many
J gene: TRBJ1-2

CDR3 protein: CASTGGYYGYTF
CDR3 DNA: TGTGCCAGTACTGGAGGATACTATGGCTACACCTTC
D gene: NA
V gene: TRBV19
clone size: few
J gene: TRBJ1-2

CDR3 protein: CASSLESGQPQHF
CDR3 DNA: TGTGCCAGCAGCTTAGAGAGCGGGCAGCCCCAGCATTTT
D gene: NA
V gene: TRBV7-2
clone size: NA
J gene: TRBJ1-5

CDR3 protein: CACTRRGRETQYF
CDR3 DNA: TGTGCCTGTACGCGTCGGGGTCGAGAGACCCAGTACTTC
D gene: NA
V gene: TRBV7-2
clone size: many
J gene: TRBJ2-5

CDR3 protein: CATSDLQGAEETQYF
CDR3 DNA: TGTGCCACCAGTGATTTACAAGGTGCCGAAGAGACCCAGTACTTC
D gene: NA
V gene: TRBV24-1
clone size: many
J gene: TRBJ2-5

CDR3 protein: CASSARGGETDTQYF
CDR3 DNA: TGTGCCAGCAGCGCCCGGGGGGGGGAGACAGATACGCAGTATTTT
D gene: TRBD2
V gene: TRBV9
clone size: few
J gene: TRBJ2-3

CDR3 protein: CASSVAPQTGNSPLHF
CDR3 DNA: TGTGCCAGCAGCGTAGCCCCACAAACGGGCAATTCACCCCTCCACTTT
D gene: NA
V gene: TRBV9
clone size: many
J gene: TRBJ1-6

CDR3 protein: CASSSRTGEAFF
CDR3 DNA: TGTGCCAGCAGCTCACGGACAGGGGAAGCTTTCTTT
D gene: TRBD1
V gene: TRBV7-2
clone size: many
J gene: TRBJ1-1

CDR3 protein: CAWSSGPNSPLHF
CDR3 DNA: TGTGCCTGGAGTTCAGGGCCGAATTCACCCCTCCACTTT
D gene: NA
V gene: TRBV30
clone size: few
J gene: TRBJ1-6

CDR3 protein: CASSGRDRGPTEAFF
CDR3 DNA: TGTGCCAGCAGCGGGCGAGACAGGGGGCCAACTGAAGCTTTCTTT
D gene: TRBD1
V gene: TRBV9
clone size: many
J gene: TRBJ1-1

CDR3 protein: CASRASGGAGREQFF
CDR3 DNA: TGTGCCAGCAGGGCAAGCGGGGGGGCAGGCCGGGAGCAGTTCTTC
D gene: TRBD2
V gene: TRBV6-2/TRBV6-3
clone size: NA
J gene: TRBJ2-1

CDR3 protein: CASSSLLQGAGSPAQYF
CDR3 DNA: TGTGCCAGCAGTTCCCTCCTACAGGGGGCCGGTTCTCCTGCACAGTATTTT
D gene: TRBD1
V gene: TRBV28
clone size: many
J gene: TRBJ2-3

CDR3 protein: CSASRTSGPPGTGELFF
CDR3 DNA: TGCAGTGCTTCCCGGACTAGCGGTCCTCCGGGGACCGGGGAGCTGTTTTTT
D gene: TRBD2
V gene: TRBV20-1
clone size: NA
J gene: TRBJ2-2

CDR3 protein: CASSLRGQGAAGYTF
CDR3 DNA: TGTGCCAGCAGCTTACGTGGACAGGGGGCGGCTGGCTACACCTTC
D gene: TRBD1
V gene: TRBV7-9
clone size: few
J gene: TRBJ1-2

CDR3 protein: CASSQDLYTDTQYF
CDR3 DNA: TGTGCCAGCAGCCAAGATCTCTACACAGATACGCAGTATTTT
D gene: NA
V gene: TRBV4-2
clone size: NA
J gene: TRBJ2-3

CDR3 protein: CSRGDRGGNQPQHF
CDR3 DNA: TGCAGTAGGGGGGACAGGGGGGGTAATCAGCCCCAGCATTTT
D gene: TRBD1
V gene: TRBV20-1
clone size: NA
J gene: TRBJ1-5

CDR3 protein: CASGQAYEQYF
CDR3 DNA: TGTGCCAGCGGACAGGCCTACGAGCAGTACTTC
D gene: TRBD1
V gene: TRBV6-5
clone size: NA
J gene: TRBJ2-7

CDR3 protein: CASSLYAGRKDEQYF
CDR3 DNA: TGTGCCAGCAGTTTATATGCGGGCCGGAAGGACGAGCAGTACTTC
D gene: NA
V gene: TRBV27
clone size: many
J gene: TRBJ2-7

CDR3 protein: CASSETGTSSYNSPLHF
CDR3 DNA: TGTGCCAGCAGCGAGACAGGGACAAGCTCCTATAATTCACCCCTCCACTTT
D gene: TRBD1
V gene: TRBV7-9
clone size: NA
J gene: TRBJ1-6

CDR3 protein: CASSVTGFYTGELFF
CDR3 DNA: TGTGCCAGCAGCGTAACAGGGTTTTACACCGGGGAGCTGTTTTTT
D gene: NA
V gene: TRBV12-3/TRBV12-4
clone size: NA
J gene: TRBJ2-2

CDR3 protein: CASSLRIGGGAVYTQYF
CDR3 DNA: TGTGCCAGCAGTTTAAGAATCGGCGGGGGGGCCGTATATACGCAGTATTTT
D gene: TRBD2
V gene: TRBV28
clone size: NA
J gene: TRBJ2-3

CDR3 protein: CASCRTASSYNSPLHF
CDR3 DNA: TGTGCCAGCTGTCGGACAGCGAGCTCCTATAATTCACCCCTCCACTTT
D gene: NA
V gene: TRBV6-5
clone size: few
J gene: TRBJ1-6

CDR3 protein: CASSPRYSGANVLTF
CDR3 DNA: TGTGCCAGCTCACCTCGTTACTCTGGGGCCAACGTCCTGACTTTC
D gene: NA
V gene: TRBV18
clone size: many
J gene: TRBJ2-6

CDR3 protein: CSAIGGRDTQYF
CDR3 DNA: TGCAGTGCAATTGGGGGGCGAGATACGCAGTATTTT
D gene: NA
V gene: TRBV20-1
clone size: few
J gene: TRBJ2-3

CDR3 protein: CSARSPSGVTQYF
CDR3 DNA: TGCAGTGCTAGATCTCCCTCGGGAGTGACCCAGTACTTC
D gene: NA
V gene: TRBV20-1
clone size: many
J gene: TRBJ2-5

CDR3 protein: CSGGGRGQETQYF
CDR3 DNA: TGCAGTGGAGGGGGGAGGGGCCAAGAGACCCAGTACTTC
D gene: NA
V gene: TRBV20-1
clone size: many
J gene: TRBJ2-5

CDR3 protein: CASGGLGEQYF
CDR3 DNA: TGTGCCAGCGGGGGCCTTGGCGAGCAGTACTTC
D gene: NA
V gene: TRBV7-2
clone size: many
J gene: TRBJ2-7

CDR3 protein: CASSFRNRGRVNTGELFF
CDR3 DNA: TGTGCCAGCAGTTTTAGGAACAGGGGAAGGGTAAACACCGGGGAGCTGTTTTTT
D gene: TRBD1
V gene: TRBV27
clone size: NA
J gene: TRBJ2-2

CDR3 protein: CSVARANGNEQFF
CDR3 DNA: TGCAGCGTTGCAAGGGCTAATGGCAATGAGCAGTTCTTC
D gene: NA
V gene: TRBV29-1
clone size: few
J gene: TRBJ2-1

CDR3 protein: CASSLTFSVLFGYTF
CDR3 DNA: TGTGCCAGCAGCTTGACCTTTTCTGTACTATTTGGCTACACCTTC
D gene: NA
V gene: TRBV7-2
clone size: many
J gene: TRBJ1-2

CDR3 protein: CASSPLPADSTYGYTF
CDR3 DNA: TGTGCCAGCTCACCACTTCCCGCGGACAGTACATATGGCTACACCTTC
D gene: NA
V gene: TRBV18
clone size: NA
J gene: TRBJ1-2

CDR3 protein: CASGGPTYTDTQYF
CDR3 DNA: TGTGCCAGCGGGGGACCGACTTACACAGATACGCAGTATTTT
D gene: NA
V gene: TRBV6-2/TRBV6-3
clone size: few
J gene: TRBJ2-3

CDR3 protein: CASSHSFGDRGKRTLTGELFF
CDR3 DNA: TGCGCCAGCAGTCATAGCTTTGGGGACAGGGGGAAACGAACACTAACCGGGGAGCTGTTTTTT
D gene: TRBD1
V gene: TRBV23-1
clone size: NA
J gene: TRBJ2-2

CDR3 protein: CASRDTGAGNTIYF
CDR3 DNA: TGCGCCAGCAGAGACACAGGGGCTGGAAACACCATATATTTT
D gene: TRBD1
V gene: TRBV10-2
clone size: few
J gene: TRBJ1-3

CDR3 protein: CATSPGTYGYTF
CDR3 DNA: TGTGCCACCAGCCCAGGGACCTATGGCTACACCTTC
D gene: NA
V gene: TRBV15
clone size: few
J gene: TRBJ1-2

CDR3 protein: CASRVWKLAGIGDTQYF
CDR3 DNA: TGTGCCAGCAGGGTATGGAAACTAGCGGGGATTGGAGATACGCAGTATTTT
D gene: TRBD2
V gene: TRBV28
clone size: few
J gene: TRBJ2-3

CDR3 protein: CSATEATDTQYF
CDR3 DNA: TGCAGTGCTACAGAGGCCACAGATACGCAGTATTTT
D gene: NA
V gene: TRBV20-1
clone size: many
J gene: TRBJ2-3

CDR3 protein: CASSLRVNQPQHF
CDR3 DNA: TGTGCCAGCAGTTTACGGGTCAATCAGCCCCAGCATTTT
D gene: NA
V gene: TRBV12-3/TRBV12-4
clone size: many
J gene: TRBJ1-5

CDR3 protein: CASSLAGVEEKLFF
CDR3 DNA: TGTGCCAGCAGCTTGGCAGGGGTCGAAGAAAAACTGTTTTTT
D gene: NA
V gene: TRBV7-2
clone size: NA
J gene: TRBJ1-4

CDR3 protein: CASSPSWTGVGDF
CDR3 DNA: TGTGCCAGCAGCCCGTCATGGACAGGGGTTGGCGACTTT
D gene: TRBD1
V gene: TRBV5-5
clone size: few
J gene: TRBJ1-6

CDR3 protein: CSVENLAGTEAFF
CDR3 DNA: TGCAGCGTTGAAAACCTGGCAGGGACTGAAGCTTTCTTT
D gene: NA
V gene: TRBV29-1
clone size: few
J gene: TRBJ1-1

CDR3 protein: CASSYPGDTEAFF
CDR3 DNA: TGTGCCAGCAGCTACCCAGGGGACACTGAAGCTTTCTTT
D gene: NA
V gene: TRBV7-9
clone size: many
J gene: TRBJ1-1

CDR3 protein: CASSLARRGEQFF
CDR3 DNA: TGTGCCAGCAGTTTAGCCCGCAGGGGTGAGCAGTTCTTC
D gene: NA
V gene: TRBV12-3/TRBV12-4
clone size: few
J gene: TRBJ2-1

CDR3 protein: CASSFLPGRAFF
CDR3 DNA: TGTGCCAGCAGCTTCCTCCCCGGCAGAGCTTTCTTT
D gene: NA
V gene: TRBV27
clone size: NA
J gene: TRBJ1-1

CDR3 protein: CASAGDLNQPQHF
CDR3 DNA: TGTGCCAGTGCAGGGGATCTGAATCAGCCCCAGCATTTT
D gene: NA
V gene: TRBV19
clone size: many
J gene: TRBJ1-5